These T cell receptor beta chains were read from a single sample in a study of naive and memory T cell subsets. TCRdb called the 5' RACE reads again in MiXCR, with one record for every CDR3 protein. The data hold around 56,000 distinct CDR3 sequences, with 7.6% observed a single time. The receptors were gathered from a female donor in good health. CDR3s include the opening cysteine and the closing phenylalanine or tryptophan. D genes are given only for firm matches. Clone size is stated in some rows and not others, as once, few, many or a class when expanded.

16 TRBJ2-6 - - TRBV7-3 TGTGCCAGCAGCTTAACGTCGGGGCACGGGGCCAACGTCCTGACTTTC CASSLTSGHGANVLTF
16 TRBJ2-2 few TRBD1 TRBV12-3/TRBV12-4 TGTGCCAGCAGTATTCCCGGGACAGGGAACACCGGGGAGCTGTTTTTT CASSIPGTGNTGELFF
14 TRBJ2-7 - - TRBV20-1 TGCAGTGCAAGGACTGGGACGGTCTCCTACGAGCAGTACTTC CSARTGTVSYEQYF
16 TRBJ2-1 - TRBD2 TRBV6-2/TRBV6-3 TGTGCCAGCAGGGCGGGGGGACTAGTTTTCCTCAATGAGCAGTTCTTC CASRAGGLVFLNEQFF
15 TRBJ1-2 many - TRBV7-2 TGTGCCAGCAGCCCCTATGGGCAGAATAACTATGGCTACACCTTC CASSPYGQNNYGYTF
14 TRBJ1-4 - - TRBV4-3 TGCGCCAGCAGCTTAGGCGTCGGCCGCGAAAAACTGTTTTTT CASSLGVGREKLFF
17 TRBJ1-1 few - TRBV19 TGTGCCACCCTCCCCGGCCAGTCCCATTATGCAGGCACTGAAGCTTTCTTT CATLPGQSHYAGTEAFF
19 TRBJ2-3 - TRBD2 TRBV20-1 TGCAGTGCTAGTAAGGCGGGACTAGCGGGGGGGCCGGGCACAGATACGCAGTATTTT CSASKAGLAGGPGTDTQYF
15 TRBJ1-5 few - TRBV20-1 TGCAGTGCTAGGGGCCCGACAGCGAGCAATCAGCCCCAGCATTTT CSARGPTASNQPQHF
14 TRBJ2-7 - - TRBV19 TGTGCCAGTAGTGAAGGGGCGAACAGCTACGAGCAGTACTTC CASSEGANSYEQYF
13 TRBJ2-2 few - TRBV19 TGTGCCAGTAGCCCAGTGGGAGTCGGGGAGCTGTTTTTT CASSPVGVGELFF
17 TRBJ2-3 - - TRBV6-5 TGTGCCAGCAGTTATGGGATTCGACAGACTAGCACAGATACGCAGTATTTT CASSYGIRQTSTDTQYF
17 TRBJ2-6 many TRBD1 TRBV4-3 TGCGCCAGCAGCAACGGGGACAGCGGATCTGGGGCCAACGTCCTGACTTTC CASSNGDSGSGANVLTF
16 TRBJ2-1 many - TRBV18 TGTGCCAGCTCACCATCTGTGGGATCCTTGCAATCTGAGCAGTTCTTC CASSPSVGSLQSEQFF
16 TRBJ2-7 few TRBD2 TRBV4-2 TGTGCCAGCAGCCCCCAAGCGGGGGGACCCGTCCAGGAGCAGTACTTC CASSPQAGGPVQEQYF
12 TRBJ2-1 many - TRBV20-1 TGCAGTGCTAGAGACGGACAGTGGGAGCAGTTCTTC CSARDGQWEQFF
14 TRBJ1-2 many - TRBV12-3/TRBV12-4 TGTGCCAGCAGTTTATTCCCGGGGGGATATGGCTACACCTTC CASSLFPGGYGYTF
13 TRBJ1-2 - - TRBV6-5 TGTGCCAGCAGTTACGGGCAGGGTCATGGCGACACCTTC CASSYGQGHGDTF
13 TRBJ2-4 few TRBD1 TRBV29-1 TGCAGCGTGGACAGGGACGGTGCAAACATTCAGTACTTC CSVDRDGANIQYF
15 TRBJ2-3 many TRBD2 TRBV11-2 TGTGCCAGCAGCTTCAGCGGGGGGAGCACAGATACGCAGTATTTT CASSFSGGSTDTQYF
17 TRBJ2-3 many TRBD2 TRBV4-2 TGTGCCAGCAGCCAAGGGCTAGCGGGGGGGCCGGTGGATACGCAGTATTTT CASSQGLAGGPVDTQYF
14 TRBJ1-4 many TRBD1 TRBV20-1 TGCAGTGTCCTACAGGACAGGGGCAATGAAAAACTGTTTTTT CSVLQDRGNEKLFF
15 TRBJ2-1 few TRBD2 TRBV20-1 TGCAGTGCGAGCGGGGACCCCTTCATCCCCGATGAGCAGTTCTTC CSASGDPFIPDEQFF
11 TRBJ1-5 - - TRBV19 TGTGCCAGTAGTATGGGGGCAGCGTTACATTTT CASSMGAALHF
17 TRBJ2-7 - - TRBV18 TGTGCCAGCTCACCCCTCACCATTTCCCTCGGGGGCTACGAGCAGTACTTC CASSPLTISLGGYEQYF
16 TRBJ2-7 few - TRBV27 TGTGCCAGCAGCCTCGACTGGGGGGGGGCAGCGTACGAGCAGTACTTC CASSLDWGGAAYEQYF
15 TRBJ2-3 few TRBD2 TRBV2 TGTGCCAGCAGTGAGAGGCGGGGGGGCACAGATACGCAGTATTTT CASSERRGGTDTQYF
14 TRBJ2-3 few - TRBV24-1 TGTGCCACCATTACAATCGATTCCACAGATACGCAGTATTTT CATITIDSTDTQYF